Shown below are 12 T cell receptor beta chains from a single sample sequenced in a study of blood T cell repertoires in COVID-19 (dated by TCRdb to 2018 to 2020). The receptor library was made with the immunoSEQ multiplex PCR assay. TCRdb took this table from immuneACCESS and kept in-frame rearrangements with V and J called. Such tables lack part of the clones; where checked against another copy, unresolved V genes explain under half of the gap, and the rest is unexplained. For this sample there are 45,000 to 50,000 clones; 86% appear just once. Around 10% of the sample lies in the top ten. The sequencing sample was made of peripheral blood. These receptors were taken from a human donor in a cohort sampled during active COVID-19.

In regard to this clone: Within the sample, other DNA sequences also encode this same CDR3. In DNA, the CDR3 is TGTGCCAGCAGTGAAGCAGGGGGTACTGAAGCTTTCTTT. It encodes CASSEAGGTEAFF. The chain combines TRBV6-1 with TRBJ1-1, with TRBD1 as a possible D gene (6 bases). Deletions cut 0 bases from V and 5 bases from J, with 7 bases between. The CDR3 loop spans 13 amino acids. CDR1 is MNHNS, CDR2 SASEGT, per germline.

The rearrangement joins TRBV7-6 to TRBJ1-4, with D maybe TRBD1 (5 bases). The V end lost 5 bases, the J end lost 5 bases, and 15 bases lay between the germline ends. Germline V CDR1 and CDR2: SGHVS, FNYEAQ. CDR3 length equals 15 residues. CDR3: CASSLSGGGNEKLFF. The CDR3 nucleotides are TGTGCCAGCAGCCTCAGCGGGGGGGGAAATGAAAAACTGTTTTTT.

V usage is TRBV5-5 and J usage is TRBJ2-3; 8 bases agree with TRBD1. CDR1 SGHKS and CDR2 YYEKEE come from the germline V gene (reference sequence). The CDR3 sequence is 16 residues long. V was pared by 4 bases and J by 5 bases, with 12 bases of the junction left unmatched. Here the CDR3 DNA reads TGTGCCAGCAGCACCAGACAGGGGCGGGGTGAAGATACGCAGTATTTT. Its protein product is CASSTRQGRGEDTQYF. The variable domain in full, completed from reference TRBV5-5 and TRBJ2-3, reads DAGVTQSPTHLIKTRGQQVTLRCSPISGHKSVSWYQQVLGQGPQFIFQYYEKEERGRGNFPDRFSARQFPNYSSELNVNALLLGDSALYLCASSTRQGRGEDTQYFGPGTRLTVL.

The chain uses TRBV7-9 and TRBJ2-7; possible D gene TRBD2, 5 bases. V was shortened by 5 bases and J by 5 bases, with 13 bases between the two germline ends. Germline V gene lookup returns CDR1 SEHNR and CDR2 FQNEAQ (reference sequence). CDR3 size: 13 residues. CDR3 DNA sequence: TGTGCCAGCAGCCCACGCGGGCCGGACGAGCAGTACTTC. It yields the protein CASSPRGPDEQYF.

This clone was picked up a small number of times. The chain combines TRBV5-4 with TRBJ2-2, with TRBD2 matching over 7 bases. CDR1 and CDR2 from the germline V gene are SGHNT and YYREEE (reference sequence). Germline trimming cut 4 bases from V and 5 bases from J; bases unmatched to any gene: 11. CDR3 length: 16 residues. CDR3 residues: CASSVLAGVGTGELFF. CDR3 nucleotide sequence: TGTGCCAGCAGCGTACTTGCGGGGGTGGGAACCGGGGAGCTGTTTTTT.

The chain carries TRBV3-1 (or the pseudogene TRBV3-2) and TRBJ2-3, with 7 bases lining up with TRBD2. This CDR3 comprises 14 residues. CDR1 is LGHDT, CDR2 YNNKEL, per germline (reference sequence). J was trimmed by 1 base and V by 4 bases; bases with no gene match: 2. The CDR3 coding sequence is TGTGCCAGCAGCCGGGGGGGAGGCACAGATACGCAGTATTTT. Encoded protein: CASSRGGGTDTQYF.

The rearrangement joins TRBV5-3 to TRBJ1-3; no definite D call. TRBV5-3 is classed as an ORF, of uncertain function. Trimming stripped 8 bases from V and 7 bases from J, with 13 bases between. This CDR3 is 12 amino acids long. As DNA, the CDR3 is TGTGCCAGGGCAATGCTGAGGAACACCATATATTTT. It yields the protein CARAMLRNTIYF.

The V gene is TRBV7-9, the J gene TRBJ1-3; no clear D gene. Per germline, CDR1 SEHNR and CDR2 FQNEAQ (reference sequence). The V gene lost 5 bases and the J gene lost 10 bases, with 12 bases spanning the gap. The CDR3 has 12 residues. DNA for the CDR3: TGTGCCAGCAGCCCCGAACACAATACCATATATTTT. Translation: CASSPEHNTIYF. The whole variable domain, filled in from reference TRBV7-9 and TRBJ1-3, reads DTGVSQNPRHKITKRGQNVTFRCDPISEHNRLYWYRQTLGQGPEFLTYFQNEAQLEKSRLLSDRFSAERPKGSFSTLEIQRTEQGDSAMYLCASSPEHNTIYFGEGSWLTVV.

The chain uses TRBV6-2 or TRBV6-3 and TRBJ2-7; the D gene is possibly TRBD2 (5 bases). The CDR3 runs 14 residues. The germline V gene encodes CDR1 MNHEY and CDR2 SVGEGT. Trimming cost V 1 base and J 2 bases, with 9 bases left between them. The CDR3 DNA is TGTGCCAGCAGTTACTTCGGGGTAGCCTACGAGCAGTACTTC. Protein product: CASSYFGVAYEQYF.

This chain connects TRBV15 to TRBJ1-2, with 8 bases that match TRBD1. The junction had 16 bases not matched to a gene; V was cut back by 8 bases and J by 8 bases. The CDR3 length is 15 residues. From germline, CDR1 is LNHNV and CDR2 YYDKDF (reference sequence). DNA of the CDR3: TGTGCCACCTCCAACGGGCCCCCCGACAGGGGCGGCTACACCTTC. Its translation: CATSNGPPDRGGYTF.

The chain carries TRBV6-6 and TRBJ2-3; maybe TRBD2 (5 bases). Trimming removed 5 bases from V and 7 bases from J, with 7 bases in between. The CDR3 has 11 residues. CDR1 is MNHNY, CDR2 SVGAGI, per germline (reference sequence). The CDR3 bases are TGTGCCAGCAGTCCGGACTATACGCAGTATTTT. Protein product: CASSPDYTQYF.

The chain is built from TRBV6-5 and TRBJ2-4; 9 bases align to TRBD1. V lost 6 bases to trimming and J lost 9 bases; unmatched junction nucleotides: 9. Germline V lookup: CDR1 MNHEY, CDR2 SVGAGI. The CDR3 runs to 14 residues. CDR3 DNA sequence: TGTGCCAGCAGACTACAGGGGGCGGCTTCCATTCAGTACTTC. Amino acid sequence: CASRLQGAASIQYF.